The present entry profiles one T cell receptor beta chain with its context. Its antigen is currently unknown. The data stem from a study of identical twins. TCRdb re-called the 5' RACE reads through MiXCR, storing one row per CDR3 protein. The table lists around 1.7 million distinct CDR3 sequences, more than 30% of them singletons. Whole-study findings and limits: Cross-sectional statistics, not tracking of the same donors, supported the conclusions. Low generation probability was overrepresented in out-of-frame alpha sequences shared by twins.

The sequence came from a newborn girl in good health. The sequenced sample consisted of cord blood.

Here the CDR3 reads CSVLPTGPYNEQYF. The CDR3 DNA sequence: TGCAGCGTACTTCCGACAGGGCCCTACAATGAGCAGTACTTC. This chain joins TRBV29-1 and TRBJ2-1, with 7 bases matching TRBD1. TRBJ2-7 explains the end of the DNA better; the J call may be wrong. The CDR3 has 14 residues. In germline, CDR1 is SQVTM, CDR2 ANQGSEA.